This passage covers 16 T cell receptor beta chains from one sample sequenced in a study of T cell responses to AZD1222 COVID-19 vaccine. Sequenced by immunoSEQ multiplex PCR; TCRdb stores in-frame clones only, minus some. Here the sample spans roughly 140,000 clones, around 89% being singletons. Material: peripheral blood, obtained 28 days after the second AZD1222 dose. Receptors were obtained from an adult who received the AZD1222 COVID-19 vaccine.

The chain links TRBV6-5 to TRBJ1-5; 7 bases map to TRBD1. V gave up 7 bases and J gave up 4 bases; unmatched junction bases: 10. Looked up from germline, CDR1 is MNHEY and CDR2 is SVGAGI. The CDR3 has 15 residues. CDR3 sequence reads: CASIQGGSLNQPQHF. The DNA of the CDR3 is TGTGCCAGCATCCAGGGGGGATCGCTAAATCAGCCCCAGCATTTT.

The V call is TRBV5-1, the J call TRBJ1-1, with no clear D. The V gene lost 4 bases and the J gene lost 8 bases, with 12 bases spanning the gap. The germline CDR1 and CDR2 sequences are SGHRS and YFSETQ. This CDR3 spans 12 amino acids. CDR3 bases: TGCGCCAGCAGCCCGAGCCTGTCCGAAGCTTTCTTT. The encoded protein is CASSPSLSEAFF.

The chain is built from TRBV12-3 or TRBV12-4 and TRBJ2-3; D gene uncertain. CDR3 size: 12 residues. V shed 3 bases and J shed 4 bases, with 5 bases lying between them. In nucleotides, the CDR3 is TGTGCCAGCAGTTTCCCTCCAGATACGCAGTATTTT. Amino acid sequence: CASSFPPDTQYF.

CDR3 in DNA: TGTGCCAGCAGTGAAGCAGCATGGAATTCGCGCGGCTACACCTTC. This sequence encodes CASSEAAWNSRGYTF. The chain combines TRBV6-1 with TRBJ1-2; D is ambiguous. CDR1 and CDR2 (germline): MNHNS, SASEGT. The CDR3 loop spans 15 amino acids. V lost 0 bases and J lost 8, with 16 bases in between.

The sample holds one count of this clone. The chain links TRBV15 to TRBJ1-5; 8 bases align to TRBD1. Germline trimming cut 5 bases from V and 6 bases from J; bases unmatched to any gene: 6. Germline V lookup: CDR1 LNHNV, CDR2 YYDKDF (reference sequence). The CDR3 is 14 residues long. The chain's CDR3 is CATSRDRLLQPQHF. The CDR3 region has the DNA TGTGCCACCAGCCGGGACAGGTTACTTCAGCCCCAGCATTTT.

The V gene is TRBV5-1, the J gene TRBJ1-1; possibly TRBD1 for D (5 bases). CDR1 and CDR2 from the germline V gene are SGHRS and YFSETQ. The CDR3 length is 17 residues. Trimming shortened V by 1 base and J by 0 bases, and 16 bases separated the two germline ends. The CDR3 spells CASSLRGGGGMNTEAFF. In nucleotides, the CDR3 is TGCGCCAGCAGCTTGCGTGGGGGAGGTGGGATGAACACTGAAGCTTTCTTT.

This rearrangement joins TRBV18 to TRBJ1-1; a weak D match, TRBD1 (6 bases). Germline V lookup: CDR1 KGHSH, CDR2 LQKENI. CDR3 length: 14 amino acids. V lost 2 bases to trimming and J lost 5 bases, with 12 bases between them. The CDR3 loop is CASSPKQGGTEAFF. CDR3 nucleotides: TGTGCCAGCTCACCAAAACAGGGTGGAACTGAAGCTTTCTTT.

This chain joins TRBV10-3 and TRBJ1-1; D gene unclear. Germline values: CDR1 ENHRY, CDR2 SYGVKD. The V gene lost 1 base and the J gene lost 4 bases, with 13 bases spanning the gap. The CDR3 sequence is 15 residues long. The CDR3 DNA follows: TGTGCCATCAGTGAGTTCGACGCGCCCCGCACTGAAGCTTTCTTT. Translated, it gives CAISEFDAPRTEAFF.

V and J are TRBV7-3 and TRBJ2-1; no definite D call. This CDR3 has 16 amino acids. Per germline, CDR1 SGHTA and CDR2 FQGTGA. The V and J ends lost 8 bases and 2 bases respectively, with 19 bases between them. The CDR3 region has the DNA TGTGCCAGCGCCTTGTCTGGGGTGCTTGCCTACAATGAGCAGTTCTTC. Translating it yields CASALSGVLAYNEQFF.

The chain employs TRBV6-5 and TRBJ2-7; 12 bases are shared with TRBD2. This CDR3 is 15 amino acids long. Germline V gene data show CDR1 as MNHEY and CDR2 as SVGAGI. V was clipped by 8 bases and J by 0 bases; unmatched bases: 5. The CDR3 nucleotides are TGTGCCAGCGCAACTAGCGGGGGGAGCTCCTACGAGCAGTACTTC. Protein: CASATSGGSSYEQYF.

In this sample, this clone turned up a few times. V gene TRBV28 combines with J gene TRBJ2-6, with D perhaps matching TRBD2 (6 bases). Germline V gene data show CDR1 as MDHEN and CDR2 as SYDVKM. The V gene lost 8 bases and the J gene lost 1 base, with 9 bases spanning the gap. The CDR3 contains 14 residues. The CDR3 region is CASDRGSGANVLTF. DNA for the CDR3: TGTGCCAGCGATCGGGGGTCTGGGGCCAACGTCCTGACTTTC.

The CDR3 DNA follows: TGTGCCATCAGTGAGCGGATACAGGGTGGCGGATATAGCAATCAGCCCCAGCATTTT. Protein sequence: CAISERIQGGGYSNQPQHF. The chain uses TRBV10-3 and TRBJ1-5, with TRBD1 as a possible D gene (6 bases). Trimming stripped 2 bases from V and 0 bases from J, with 20 bases between. The CDR3 runs to 19 residues. Germline loops: CDR1 ENHRY, CDR2 SYGVKD.

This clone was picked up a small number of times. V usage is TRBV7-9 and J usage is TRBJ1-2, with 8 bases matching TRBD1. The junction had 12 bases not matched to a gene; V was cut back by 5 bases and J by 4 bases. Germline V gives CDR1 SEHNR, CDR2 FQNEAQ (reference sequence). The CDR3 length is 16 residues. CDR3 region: CASSPNDRGLSYGYTF. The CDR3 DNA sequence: TGTGCCAGCAGCCCTAATGACAGGGGTCTGAGCTATGGCTACACCTTC.

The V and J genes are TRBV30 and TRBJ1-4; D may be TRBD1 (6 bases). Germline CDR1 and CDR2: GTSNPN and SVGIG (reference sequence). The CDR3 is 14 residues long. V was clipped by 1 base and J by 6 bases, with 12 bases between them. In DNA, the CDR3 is TGTGCCTGGAGTGGGGGGGCCGGGTATGAAAAACTGTTTTTT. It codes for CAWSGGAGYEKLFF.

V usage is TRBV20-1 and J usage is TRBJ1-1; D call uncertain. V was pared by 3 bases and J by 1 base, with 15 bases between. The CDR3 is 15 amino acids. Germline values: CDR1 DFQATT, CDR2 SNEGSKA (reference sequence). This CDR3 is CSASVVPTGNTEAFF. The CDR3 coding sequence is TGCAGTGCTAGTGTTGTCCCCACGGGGAACACTGAAGCTTTCTTT.

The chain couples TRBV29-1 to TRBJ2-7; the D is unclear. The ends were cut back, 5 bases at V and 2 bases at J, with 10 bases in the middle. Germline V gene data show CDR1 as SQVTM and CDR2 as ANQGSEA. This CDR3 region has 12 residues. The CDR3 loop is CSVRAGTYEQYF. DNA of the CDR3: TGCAGCGTTAGGGCCGGTACCTACGAGCAGTACTTC.